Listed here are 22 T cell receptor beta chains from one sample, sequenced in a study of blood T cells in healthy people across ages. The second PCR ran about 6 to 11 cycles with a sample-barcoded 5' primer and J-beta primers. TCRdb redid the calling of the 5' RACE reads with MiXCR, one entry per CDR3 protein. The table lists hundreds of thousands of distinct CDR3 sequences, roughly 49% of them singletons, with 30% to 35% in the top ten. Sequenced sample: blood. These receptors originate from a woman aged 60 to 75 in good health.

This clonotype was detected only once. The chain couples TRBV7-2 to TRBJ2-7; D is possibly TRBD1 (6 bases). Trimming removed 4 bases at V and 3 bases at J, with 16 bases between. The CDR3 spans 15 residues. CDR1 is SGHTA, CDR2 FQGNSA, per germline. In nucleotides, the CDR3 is TGTGCCAGCAGCTCAACAGGGTTTCGAGTCTACGAGCAGTACTTC. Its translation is CASSSTGFRVYEQYF.

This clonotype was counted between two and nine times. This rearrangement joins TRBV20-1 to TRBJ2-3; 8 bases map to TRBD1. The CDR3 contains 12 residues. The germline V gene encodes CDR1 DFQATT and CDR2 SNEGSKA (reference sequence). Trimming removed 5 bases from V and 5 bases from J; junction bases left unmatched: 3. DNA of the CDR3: TGCAGTGCTGCAACAGGGGGAGATACGCAGTATTTT. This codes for CSAATGGDTQYF.

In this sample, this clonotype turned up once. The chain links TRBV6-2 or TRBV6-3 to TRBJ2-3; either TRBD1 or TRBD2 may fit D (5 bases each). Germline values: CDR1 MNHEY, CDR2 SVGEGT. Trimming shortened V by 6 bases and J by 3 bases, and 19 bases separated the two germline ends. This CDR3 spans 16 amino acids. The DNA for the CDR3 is TGTGCCAGCAGCTCCCTTCGGGGACGCGCGACAGATACGCAGTATTTT. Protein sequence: CASSSLRGRATDTQYF.

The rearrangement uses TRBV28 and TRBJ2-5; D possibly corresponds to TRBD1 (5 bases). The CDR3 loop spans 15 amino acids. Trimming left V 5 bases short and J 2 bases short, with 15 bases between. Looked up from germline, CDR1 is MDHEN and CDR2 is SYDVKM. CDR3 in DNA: TGTGCCAGCAGTGGGGCAGGGCGGTCTCAAGAGACCCAGTACTTC. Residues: CASSGAGRSQETQYF. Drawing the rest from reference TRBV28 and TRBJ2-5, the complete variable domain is DVKVTQSSRYLVKRTGEKVFLECVQDMDHENMFWYRQDPGLGLRLIYFSYDVKMKEKGDIPEGYSVSREKKERFSLILESASTNQTSMYLCASSGAGRSQETQYFGPGTRLLVL.

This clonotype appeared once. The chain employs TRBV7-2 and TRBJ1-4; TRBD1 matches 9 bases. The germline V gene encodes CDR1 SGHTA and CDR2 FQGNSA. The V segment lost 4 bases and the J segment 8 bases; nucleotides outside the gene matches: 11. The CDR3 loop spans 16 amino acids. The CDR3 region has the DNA TGTGCCAGCAGCTCCCGACAGGGGGGTACGAAGGAAAAACTGTTTTTT. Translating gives CASSSRQGGTKEKLFF.

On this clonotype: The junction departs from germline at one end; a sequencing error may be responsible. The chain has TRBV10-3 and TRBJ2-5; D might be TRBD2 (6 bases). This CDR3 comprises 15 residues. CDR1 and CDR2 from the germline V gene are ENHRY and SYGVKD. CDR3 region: CAISDEGGLQEAQYF. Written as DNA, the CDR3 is TGTGCCATCAGCGACGAGGGAGGCCTACAAGAGGCCCAGTACTTC.

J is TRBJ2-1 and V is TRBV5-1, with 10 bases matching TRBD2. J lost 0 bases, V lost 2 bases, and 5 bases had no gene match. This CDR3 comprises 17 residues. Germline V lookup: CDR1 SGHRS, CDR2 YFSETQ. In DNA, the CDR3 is TGCGCCAGCAGCTTACGGACTAGCGGTAGCTCCTACAATGAGCAGTTCTTC. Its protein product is CASSLRTSGSSYNEQFF.

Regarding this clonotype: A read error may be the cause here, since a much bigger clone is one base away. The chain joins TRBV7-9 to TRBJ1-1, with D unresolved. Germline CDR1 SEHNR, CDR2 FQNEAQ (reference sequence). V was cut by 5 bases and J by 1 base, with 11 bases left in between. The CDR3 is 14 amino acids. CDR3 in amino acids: CASSVEGANTEAFF. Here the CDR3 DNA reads TGTGCCAGCAGCGTAGAAGGTGCGAACACTGAAGCTTTCTTT.

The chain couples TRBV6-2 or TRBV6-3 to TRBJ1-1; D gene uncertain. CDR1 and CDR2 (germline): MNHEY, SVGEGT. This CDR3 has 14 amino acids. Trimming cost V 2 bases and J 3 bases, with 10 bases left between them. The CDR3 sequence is CASSYPRADTEAFF. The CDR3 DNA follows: TGTGCCAGCAGTTACCCCCGGGCGGACACTGAAGCTTTCTTT.

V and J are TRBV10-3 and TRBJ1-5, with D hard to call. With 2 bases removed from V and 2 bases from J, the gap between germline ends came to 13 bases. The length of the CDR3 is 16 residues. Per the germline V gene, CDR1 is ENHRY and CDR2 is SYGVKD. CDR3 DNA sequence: TGTGCCATCAGTGAGAGTCTGGGGATGGGCAATCAGCCCCAGCATTTT. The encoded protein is CAISESLGMGNQPQHF.

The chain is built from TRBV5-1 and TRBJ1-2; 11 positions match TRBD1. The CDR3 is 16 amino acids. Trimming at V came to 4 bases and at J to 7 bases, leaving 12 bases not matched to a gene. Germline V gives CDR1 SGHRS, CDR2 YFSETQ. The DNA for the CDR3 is TGCGCCAGCAGCCTTGGAGGACAGGGGGCGCACCTTGGCTACACCTTC. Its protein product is CASSLGGQGAHLGYTF.

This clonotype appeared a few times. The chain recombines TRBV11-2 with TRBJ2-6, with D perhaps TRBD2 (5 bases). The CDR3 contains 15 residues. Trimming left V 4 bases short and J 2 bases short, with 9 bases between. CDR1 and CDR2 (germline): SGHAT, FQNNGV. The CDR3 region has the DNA TGTGCCAGCAGCTCTGTCGGGGCTGGGGCCAACGTCCTGACTTTC. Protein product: CASSSVGAGANVLTF.

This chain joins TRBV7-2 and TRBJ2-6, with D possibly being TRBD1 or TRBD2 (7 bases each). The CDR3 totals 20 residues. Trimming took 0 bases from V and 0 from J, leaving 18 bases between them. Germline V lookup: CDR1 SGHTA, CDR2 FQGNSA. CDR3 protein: CASSLARQGGGSSGANVLTF. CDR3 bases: TGTGCCAGCAGCTTAGCGCGTCAGGGGGGCGGGAGCTCTGGGGCCAACGTCCTGACTTTC. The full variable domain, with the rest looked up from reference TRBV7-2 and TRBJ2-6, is GAGVSQSPSNKVTEKGKDVELRCDPISGHTALYWYRQSLGQGLEFLIYFQGNSAPDKSGLPSDRFSAERTGGSVSTLTIQRTQQEDSAVYLCASSLARQGGGSSGANVLTFGAGSRLTVL.

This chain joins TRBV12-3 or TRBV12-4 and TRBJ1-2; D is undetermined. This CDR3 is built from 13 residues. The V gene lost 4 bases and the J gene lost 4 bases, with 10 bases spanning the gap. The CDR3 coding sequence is TGTGCCAGCAGTTCGGGGAAGGGCTATGGCTACACCTTC. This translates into CASSSGKGYGYTF.

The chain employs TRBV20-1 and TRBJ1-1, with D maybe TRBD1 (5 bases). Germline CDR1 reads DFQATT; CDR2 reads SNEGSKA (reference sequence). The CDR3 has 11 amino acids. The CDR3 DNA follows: TGCAGGGGGGACCGGAACACTGAAGCTTTCTTT. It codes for CRGDRNTEAFF.

Written as DNA, the CDR3 is TGTGCCAGCAGTTTACTATATCAAGGCTACACCTTC. Translation: CASSLLYQGYTF. The rearrangement links TRBV6-6 to TRBJ1-2; D gene ambiguous. The CDR3 consists of 12 residues. CDR1 is MNHNY and CDR2 is SVGAGI in the germline V gene (reference sequence). The V end was cut by 4 bases, the J end by 8 bases, with 11 bases between.

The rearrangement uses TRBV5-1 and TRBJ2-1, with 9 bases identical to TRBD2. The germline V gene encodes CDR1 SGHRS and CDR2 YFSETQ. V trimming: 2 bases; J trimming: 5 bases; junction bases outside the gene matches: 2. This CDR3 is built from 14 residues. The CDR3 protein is CASSFPSGNNEQFF. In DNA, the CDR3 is TGCGCCAGCAGCTTCCCTAGCGGGAACAATGAGCAGTTCTTC.

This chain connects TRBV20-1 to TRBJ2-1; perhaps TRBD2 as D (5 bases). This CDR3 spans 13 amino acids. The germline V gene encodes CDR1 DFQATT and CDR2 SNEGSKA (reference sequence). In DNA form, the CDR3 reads TGCAGCGAAAAAGGGAGACTCTACAATGAGCAGTTCTTC. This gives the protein CSEKGRLYNEQFF.

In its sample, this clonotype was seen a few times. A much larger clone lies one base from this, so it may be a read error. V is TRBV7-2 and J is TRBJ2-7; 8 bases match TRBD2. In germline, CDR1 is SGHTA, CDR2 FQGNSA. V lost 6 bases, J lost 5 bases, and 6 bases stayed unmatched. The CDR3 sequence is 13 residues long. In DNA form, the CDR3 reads TGTGCCAGCAGGCAGGCCGGGGGGGACGAGCAGTACTTC. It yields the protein CASRQAGGDEQYF.

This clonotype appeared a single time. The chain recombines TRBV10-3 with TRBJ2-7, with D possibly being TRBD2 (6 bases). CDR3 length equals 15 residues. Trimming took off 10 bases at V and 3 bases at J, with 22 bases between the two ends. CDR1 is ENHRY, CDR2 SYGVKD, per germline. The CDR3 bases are TGTGCCACCCGGGAGCGGACGGAATCCTTCTACGAGCAGTACTTC. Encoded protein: CATRERTESFYEQYF.

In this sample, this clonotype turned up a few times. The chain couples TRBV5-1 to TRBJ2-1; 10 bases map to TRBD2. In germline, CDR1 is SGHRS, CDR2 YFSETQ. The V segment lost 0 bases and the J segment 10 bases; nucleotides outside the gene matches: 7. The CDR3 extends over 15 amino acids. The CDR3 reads CASSLDPSGSREQFF. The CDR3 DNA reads TGCGCCAGCAGCTTGGATCCTAGCGGGAGCCGGGAGCAGTTCTTC.

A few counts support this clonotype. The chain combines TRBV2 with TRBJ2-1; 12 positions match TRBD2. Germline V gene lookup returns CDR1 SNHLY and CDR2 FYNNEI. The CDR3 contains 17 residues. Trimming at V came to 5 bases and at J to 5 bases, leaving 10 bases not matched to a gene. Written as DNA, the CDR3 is TGTGCCAGCAGTCTCCGACTAGCGGGAGCGGGGAACAATGAGCAGTTCTTC. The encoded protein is CASSLRLAGAGNNEQFF. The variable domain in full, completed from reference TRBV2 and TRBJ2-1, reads EPEVTQTPSHQVTQMGQEVILRCVPISNHLYFYWYRQILGQKVEFLVSFYNNEISEKSEIFDDQFSVERPDGSNFTLKIRSTKLEDSAMYFCASSLRLAGAGNNEQFFGPGTRLTVL.